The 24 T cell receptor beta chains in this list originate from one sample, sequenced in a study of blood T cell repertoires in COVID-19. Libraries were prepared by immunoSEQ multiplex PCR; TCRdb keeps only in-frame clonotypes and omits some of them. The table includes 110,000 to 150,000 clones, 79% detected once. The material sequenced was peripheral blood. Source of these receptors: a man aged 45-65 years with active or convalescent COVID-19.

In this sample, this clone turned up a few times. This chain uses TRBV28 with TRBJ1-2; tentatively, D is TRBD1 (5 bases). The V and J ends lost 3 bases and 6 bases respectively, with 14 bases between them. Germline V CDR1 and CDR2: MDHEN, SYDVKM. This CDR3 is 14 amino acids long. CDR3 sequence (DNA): TGTGCCAGCAGTTTTGGGGGAGGGGATCATGGCTACACCTTC. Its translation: CASSFGGGDHGYTF.

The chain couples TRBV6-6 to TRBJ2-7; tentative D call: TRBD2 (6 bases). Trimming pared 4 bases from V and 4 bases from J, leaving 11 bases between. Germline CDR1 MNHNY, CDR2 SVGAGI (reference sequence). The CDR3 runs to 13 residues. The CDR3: CASSFGGKYEQYF. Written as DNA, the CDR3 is TGTGCCAGCAGTTTTGGCGGGAAGTACGAGCAGTACTTC.

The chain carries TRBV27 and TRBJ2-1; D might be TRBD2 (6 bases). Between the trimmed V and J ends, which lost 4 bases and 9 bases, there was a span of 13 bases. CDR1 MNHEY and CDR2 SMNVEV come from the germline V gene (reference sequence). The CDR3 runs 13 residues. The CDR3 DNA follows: TGTGCCAGCAGTTGGACTATTTGGGGTGAGCAGTTCTTC. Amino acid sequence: CASSWTIWGEQFF.

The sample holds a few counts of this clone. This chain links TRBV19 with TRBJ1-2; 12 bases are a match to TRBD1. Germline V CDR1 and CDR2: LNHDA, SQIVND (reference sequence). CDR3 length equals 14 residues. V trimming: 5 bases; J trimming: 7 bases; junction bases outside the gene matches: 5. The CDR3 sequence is CASSPGQGAGGYTF. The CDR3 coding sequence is TGTGCCAGTAGTCCGGGACAGGGGGCAGGTGGCTACACCTTC.

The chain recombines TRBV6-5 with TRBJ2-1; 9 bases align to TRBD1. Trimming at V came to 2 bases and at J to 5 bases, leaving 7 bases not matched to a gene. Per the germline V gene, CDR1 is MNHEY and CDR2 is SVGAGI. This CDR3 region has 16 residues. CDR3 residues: CASSYAPGTGNNEQFF. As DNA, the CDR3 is TGTGCCAGCAGTTACGCCCCCGGGACAGGGAACAATGAGCAGTTCTTC.

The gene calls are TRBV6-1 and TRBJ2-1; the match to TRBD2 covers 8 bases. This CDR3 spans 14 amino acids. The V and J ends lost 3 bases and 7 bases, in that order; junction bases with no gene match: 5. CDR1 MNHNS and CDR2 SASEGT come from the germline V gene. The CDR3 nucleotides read TGTGCCAGCAGTGAGGGACTAGGGAGGAATGAGCAGTTCTTC. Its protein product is CASSEGLGRNEQFF.

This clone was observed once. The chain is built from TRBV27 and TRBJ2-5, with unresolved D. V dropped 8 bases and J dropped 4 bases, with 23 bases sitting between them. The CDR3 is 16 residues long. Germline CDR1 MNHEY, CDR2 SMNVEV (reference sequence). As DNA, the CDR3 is TGTGCCAGCCGCTCCCTCGGAGCGTCCCTGGGAGAGACCCAGTACTTC. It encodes CASRSLGASLGETQYF.

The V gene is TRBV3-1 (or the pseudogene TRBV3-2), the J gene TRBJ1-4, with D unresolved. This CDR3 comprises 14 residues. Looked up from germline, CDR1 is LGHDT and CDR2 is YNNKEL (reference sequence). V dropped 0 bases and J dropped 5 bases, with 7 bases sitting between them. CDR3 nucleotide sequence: TGTGCCAGCAGCCAAGATTACCAGAATGAAAAACTGTTTTTT. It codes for CASSQDYQNEKLFF.

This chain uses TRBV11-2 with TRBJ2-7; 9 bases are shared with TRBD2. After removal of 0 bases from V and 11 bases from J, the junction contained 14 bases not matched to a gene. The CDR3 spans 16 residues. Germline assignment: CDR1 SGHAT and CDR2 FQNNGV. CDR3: CASSLDRASGILREYF. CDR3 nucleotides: TGTGCCAGCAGCTTAGATAGGGCTAGCGGGATTCTGAGGGAGTACTTC.

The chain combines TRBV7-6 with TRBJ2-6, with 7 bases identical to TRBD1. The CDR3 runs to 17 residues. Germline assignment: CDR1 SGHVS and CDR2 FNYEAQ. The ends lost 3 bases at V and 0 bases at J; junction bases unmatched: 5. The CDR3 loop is CASSFLSGGSGANVLTF. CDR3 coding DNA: TGTGCCAGCAGCTTTCTCTCAGGGGGCTCTGGGGCCAACGTCCTGACTTTC.

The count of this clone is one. CDR3 DNA sequence: TGTGCCAGCACCCCAAACGGACAGGGGGCCATATATTTT. Its translation: CASTPNGQGAIYF. V and J are TRBV9 and TRBJ1-3, with 10 bases identical to TRBD1. CDR3 length equals 13 residues. Germline-derived CDR1 and CDR2 are SGDLS and YYNGEE. Trimming at V came to 6 bases and at J to 11 bases, leaving 8 bases not matched to a gene.

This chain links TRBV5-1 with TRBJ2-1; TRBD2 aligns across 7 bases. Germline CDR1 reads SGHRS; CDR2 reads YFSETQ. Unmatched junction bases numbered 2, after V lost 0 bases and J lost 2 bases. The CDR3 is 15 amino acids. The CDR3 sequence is CASSLELAAYNEQFF. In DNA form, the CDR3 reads TGCGCCAGCAGCTTGGAGCTAGCGGCCTACAATGAGCAGTTCTTC.

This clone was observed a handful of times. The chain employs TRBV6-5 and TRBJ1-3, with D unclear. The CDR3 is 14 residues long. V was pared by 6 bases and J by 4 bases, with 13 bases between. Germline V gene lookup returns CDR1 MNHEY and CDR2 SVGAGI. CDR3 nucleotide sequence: TGTGCCAGCAGCCCCCGGGGTCAGGGAAACACCATATATTTT. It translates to CASSPRGQGNTIYF.

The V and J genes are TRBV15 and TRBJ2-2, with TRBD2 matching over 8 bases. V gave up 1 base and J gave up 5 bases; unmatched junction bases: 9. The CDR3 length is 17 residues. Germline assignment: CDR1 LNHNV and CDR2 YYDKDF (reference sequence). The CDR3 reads CATSRGSPSGFTGELFF. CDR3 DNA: TGTGCCACCAGCAGAGGGTCCCCTAGCGGGTTTACCGGGGAGCTGTTTTTT.

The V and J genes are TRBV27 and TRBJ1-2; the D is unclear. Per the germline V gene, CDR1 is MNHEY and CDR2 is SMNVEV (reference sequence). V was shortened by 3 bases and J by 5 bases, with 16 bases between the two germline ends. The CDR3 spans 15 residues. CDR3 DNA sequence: TGTGCCAGCAGTTTGTTCAGCGGTAGCACTTATGGCTACACCTTC. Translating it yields CASSLFSGSTYGYTF.

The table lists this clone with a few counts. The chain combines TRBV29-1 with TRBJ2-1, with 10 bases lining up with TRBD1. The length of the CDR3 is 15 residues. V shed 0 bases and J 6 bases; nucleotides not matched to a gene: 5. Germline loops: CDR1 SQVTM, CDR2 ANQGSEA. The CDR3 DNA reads TGCAGCGTTGAAGATCGGACAGGGGGGAGCAATGAGCAGTTCTTC. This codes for CSVEDRTGGSNEQFF.

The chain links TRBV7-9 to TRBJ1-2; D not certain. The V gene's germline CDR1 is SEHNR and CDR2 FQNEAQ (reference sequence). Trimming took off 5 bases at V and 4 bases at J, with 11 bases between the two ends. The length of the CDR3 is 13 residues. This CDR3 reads CASSEGRVYGYTF. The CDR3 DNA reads TGTGCCAGCAGCGAAGGCCGGGTCTATGGCTACACCTTC.

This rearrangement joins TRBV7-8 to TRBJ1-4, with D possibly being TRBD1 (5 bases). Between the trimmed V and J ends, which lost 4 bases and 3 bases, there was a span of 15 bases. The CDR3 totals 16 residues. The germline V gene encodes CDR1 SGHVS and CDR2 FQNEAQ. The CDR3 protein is CASSSSRWGANEKLFF. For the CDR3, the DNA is TGTGCCAGCAGCTCCTCGAGATGGGGCGCTAATGAAAAACTGTTTTTT. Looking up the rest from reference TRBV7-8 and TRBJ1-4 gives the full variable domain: GAGVSQSPRYKVAKRGQDVALRCDPISGHVSLFWYQQALGQGPEFLTYFQNEAQLDKSGLPSDRFFAERPEGSVSTLKIQRTQQEDSAVYLCASSSSRWGANEKLFFGSGTQLSVL.

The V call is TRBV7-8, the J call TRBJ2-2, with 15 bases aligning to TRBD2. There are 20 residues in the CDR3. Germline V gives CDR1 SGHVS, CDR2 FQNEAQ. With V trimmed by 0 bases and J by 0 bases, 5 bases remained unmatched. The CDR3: CASSLAWGLAGGPNTGELFF. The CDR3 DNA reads TGTGCCAGCAGCTTAGCGTGGGGACTAGCGGGAGGACCGAACACCGGGGAGCTGTTTTTT.

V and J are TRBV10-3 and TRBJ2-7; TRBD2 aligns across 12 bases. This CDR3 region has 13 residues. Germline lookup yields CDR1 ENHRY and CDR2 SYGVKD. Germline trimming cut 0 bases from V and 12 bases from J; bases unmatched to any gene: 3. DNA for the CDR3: TGTGCCATCAGTGAGTCACTAGCGGGAGGATTGTACTTC. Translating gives CAISESLAGGLYF.

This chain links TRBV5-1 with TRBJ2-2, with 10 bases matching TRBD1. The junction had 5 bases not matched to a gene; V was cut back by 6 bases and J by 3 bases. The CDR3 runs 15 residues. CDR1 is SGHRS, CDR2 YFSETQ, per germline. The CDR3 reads CASKATGGYTGELFF. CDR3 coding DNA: TGCGCCAGCAAAGCGACAGGGGGCTACACCGGGGAGCTGTTTTTT.

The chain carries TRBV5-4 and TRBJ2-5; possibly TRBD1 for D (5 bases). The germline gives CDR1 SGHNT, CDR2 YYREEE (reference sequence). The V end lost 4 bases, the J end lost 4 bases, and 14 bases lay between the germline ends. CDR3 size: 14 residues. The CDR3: CASSPAGIGETQYF. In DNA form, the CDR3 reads TGTGCCAGCAGCCCCGCAGGGATCGGAGAGACCCAGTACTTC.

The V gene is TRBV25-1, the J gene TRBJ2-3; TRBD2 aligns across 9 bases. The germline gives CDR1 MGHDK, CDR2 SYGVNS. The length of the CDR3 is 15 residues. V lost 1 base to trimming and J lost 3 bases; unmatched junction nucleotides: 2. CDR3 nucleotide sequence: TGTGCCAGCAGTGAATTTACTAGCGGGACAGATACGCAGTATTTT. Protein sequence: CASSEFTSGTDTQYF.

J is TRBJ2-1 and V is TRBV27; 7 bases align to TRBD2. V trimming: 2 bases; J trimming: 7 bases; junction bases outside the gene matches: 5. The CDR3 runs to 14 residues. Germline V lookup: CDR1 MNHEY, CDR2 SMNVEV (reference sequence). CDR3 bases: TGTGCCAGCAGTTTAGCGGGAGACGGTAATGAGCAGTTCTTC. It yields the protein CASSLAGDGNEQFF.